The sequence of this TCR beta chain was determined in a study of PD-1 blockade in classical Hodgkin lymphoma. As regards this clone: The antigen remains unidentified.

Each patient relapsed following autologous stem cell transplantation, and prior brentuximab vedotin exposure differed. The CDR3 sequence is 11 residues long. CDR1 and CDR2 (germline): ENHRY, SYGVKD. Trimming removed 6 bases from V and 6 bases from J, with 7 bases in between. Notes on the study in general: The diversity seen at baseline in complete responders resembled that of newly diagnosed patients.

Profiling relied on immunoSEQ multiplex PCR, and the TCRdb table lists in-frame clones only, not all of them. The table shows over 20,000 clones, with around 69% occurring only once. The sequence was obtained from a human donor with classical Hodgkin lymphoma. This chain joins TRBV10-3 and TRBJ2-3; no clear D. The specimen was peripheral blood mononuclear cells (PBMCs), collected before the second cycle of nivolumab. The CDR3, as DNA: TGTGCCATCAGAGTTTGGGATACGCAGTATTTT. Protein product: CAIRVWDTQYF.